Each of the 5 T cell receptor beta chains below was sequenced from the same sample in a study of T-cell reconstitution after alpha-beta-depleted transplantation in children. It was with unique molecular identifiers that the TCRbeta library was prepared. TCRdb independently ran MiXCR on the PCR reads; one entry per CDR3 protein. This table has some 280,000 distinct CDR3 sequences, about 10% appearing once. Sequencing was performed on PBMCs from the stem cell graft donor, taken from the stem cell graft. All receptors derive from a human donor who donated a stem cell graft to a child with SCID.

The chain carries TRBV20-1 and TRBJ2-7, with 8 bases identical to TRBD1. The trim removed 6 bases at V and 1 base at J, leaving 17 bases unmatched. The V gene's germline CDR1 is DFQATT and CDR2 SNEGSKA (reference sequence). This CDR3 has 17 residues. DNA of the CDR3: TGCAGTGCCGATTCGGCGAGACGGGACAGGCCTTCCTACGAGCAGTACTTC. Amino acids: CSADSARRDRPSYEQYF.

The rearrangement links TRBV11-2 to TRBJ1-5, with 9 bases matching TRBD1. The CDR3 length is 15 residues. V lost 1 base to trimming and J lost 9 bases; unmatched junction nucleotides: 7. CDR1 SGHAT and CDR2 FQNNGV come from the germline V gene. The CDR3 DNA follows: TGTGCCAGCAGCTTAGGGGACAGGGAAGTAAGGCCCCAGCATTTT. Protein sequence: CASSLGDREVRPQHF.

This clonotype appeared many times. This CDR3 reads CSASFGGESTEAFF. CDR3 sequence (DNA): TGCAGTGCTAGTTTCGGGGGTGAGAGCACTGAAGCTTTCTTT. The chain recombines TRBV20-1 with TRBJ1-1; possibly TRBD1 for D (5 bases). V shed 3 bases and J shed 4 bases, with 15 bases lying between them. CDR3 size: 14 residues. The germline V gene encodes CDR1 DFQATT and CDR2 SNEGSKA (reference sequence).

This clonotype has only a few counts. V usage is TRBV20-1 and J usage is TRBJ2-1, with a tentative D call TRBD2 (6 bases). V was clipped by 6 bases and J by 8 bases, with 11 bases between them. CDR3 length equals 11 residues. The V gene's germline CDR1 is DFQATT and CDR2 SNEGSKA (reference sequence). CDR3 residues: CSARDFYEQFF. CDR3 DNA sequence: TGCAGTGCAAGGGACTTTTATGAGCAGTTCTTC.

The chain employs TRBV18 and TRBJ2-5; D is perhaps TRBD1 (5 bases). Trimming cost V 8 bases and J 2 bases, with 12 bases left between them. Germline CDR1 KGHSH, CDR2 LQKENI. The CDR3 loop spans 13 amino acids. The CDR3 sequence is CASTTRQQETQYF. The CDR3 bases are TGTGCCAGCACGACCCGACAGCAAGAGACCCAGTACTTC.